This is a list of T cell receptor beta chains from one sample in a study of response to subunit inactivated influenza vaccine. Via MiXCR, TCRdb re-called the RT-PCR reads, giving one row per CDR3 protein. Among about 500,000 distinct CDR3 sequences, approximately 15% were seen once, and the ten largest hold about 3%. The sequencing used CD4+ T cells sorted from PBMCs, collected less than 30 months after vaccination. The source is a man aged 45-69 years who received an inactivated influenza vaccine. The CDR3 runs from the conserved cysteine through the conserved F or W. Fields, in order: D gene, V gene, J gene, clone size, CDR3 DNA, CDR3 protein. The D gene is left open where the match is weak. Clone size, where shown, is once, few, many, or a class for clones that have expanded.

.	TRBV29-1	TRBJ2-3	.	TGCAGCGTTGAAGGGTTTCGGGATACGCAGTATTTT	CSVEGFRDTQYF
TRBD2	TRBV20-1	TRBJ2-3	.	TGCAGTGCTCCCTCGGGGGGAACGGCTCAGTATTTT	CSAPSGGTAQYF
.	TRBV20-1	TRBJ2-5	many	TGCAGTGCCCTGCGCGGAGAGACCCAGTACTTC	CSALRGETQYF
TRBD1	TRBV5-1	TRBJ1-5	few	TGCGCCAGCAGCGTCGGGACAGGGAGAAATCAGCCCCAGCATTTT	CASSVGTGRNQPQHF
TRBD2	TRBV20-1	TRBJ2-3	.	TGCAGTGCTAGAGTTACTAGCGGGGGGAACACAGATACGCAGTATTTT	CSARVTSGGNTDTQYF
TRBD1	TRBV27	TRBJ2-7	.	TGTGCCAGCAGTTTAGACAGGGGATCATCGTCCGAGCAGTACTTC	CASSLDRGSSSEQYF
.	TRBV6-1	TRBJ1-3	few	TGTGCCAGCAGTCGAGCTTCTGCACTCTCTGGAAACACCATATATTTT	CASSRASALSGNTIYF
.	TRBV29-1	TRBJ2-7	.	TGCAGCGTTGTCTTGGCACAGGCCCCCTACGAGCAGTACTTC	CSVVLAQAPYEQYF
.	TRBV20-1	TRBJ1-5	.	TGCAGTGCTAGACGTCAAAATCAGCCCCAGCATTTT	CSARRQNQPQHF
TRBD2	TRBV12-3/TRBV12-4	TRBJ2-2	.	TGTGCCAGCAGTCCGGGACTAGCGGGGGGGCGATTGGTCGGGGAGCTGTTTTTT	CASSPGLAGGRLVGELFF
TRBD1	TRBV29-1	TRBJ1-4	few	TGCAGCGTTGAAGTCGGGACAGCAACTAATGAAAAACTGTTTTTT	CSVEVGTATNEKLFF
.	TRBV7-9	TRBJ1-2	once	TGTGCCAGCGGCTTAGCGGGTTCCATCGGCTATGGCTACACCTTC	CASGLAGSIGYGYTF
.	TRBV11-3	TRBJ2-1	.	TGTGCCAGCAGCTTAAGCGGTTACACGTACAATGAGCAGTTCTTC	CASSLSGYTYNEQFF
.	TRBV29-1	TRBJ2-2	many	TGCAGCGTTGGGCAGGGTTTGAACACCGGGGAGCTGTTTTTT	CSVGQGLNTGELFF
.	TRBV12-3/TRBV12-4	TRBJ1-1	.	TGTGCCAGCAGTTTTAGGTTGGGAGCGGGGAACACTGAAGCTTTCTTT	CASSFRLGAGNTEAFF
TRBD2	TRBV6-1	TRBJ2-3	.	TGTGCCAGCAGTGGGGGAGTAGCGGGGAGCACAGATACGCAGTATTTT	CASSGGVAGSTDTQYF
.	TRBV4-3	TRBJ2-3	.	TGCGCCAGCAGCCAAGGGGGGGCTTCTTCAGATACGCAGTATTTT	CASSQGGASSDTQYF
.	TRBV24-1	TRBJ2-1	few	TGTGCCACCAGTGATGCCGGGAGATCTTACAATGAGCAGTTCTTC	CATSDAGRSYNEQFF
.	TRBV20-1	TRBJ2-7	.	TGCAGTGCTGGACATGGGGCGATGTACGAGCAGTACTTC	CSAGHGAMYEQYF
.	TRBV27	TRBJ1-1	.	TGTGCCAGCAGTTCTTTTGGGACGGGGAACACTGAAGCTTTCTTT	CASSSFGTGNTEAFF
.	TRBV10-2	TRBJ2-5	.	TGCGCCAGCAGTGGGGGACATACGTACCAAGAGACCCAGTACTTC	CASSGGHTYQETQYF
TRBD1	TRBV7-9	TRBJ2-5	.	TGTGCCAGCAGCAATGGACAGGGGGCTGTCGAGACCCAGTACTTC	CASSNGQGAVETQYF
TRBD1	TRBV12-3/TRBV12-4	TRBJ1-1	.	TGTGCCACAAACAGGGGATTGAACACTGAAGCTTTCTTT	CATNRGLNTEAFF
.	TRBV5-6	TRBJ1-3	.	TGTGCCAGCAGCTTGACCGGGTTCTCTGGAAACACCATATATTTT	CASSLTGFSGNTIYF
TRBD2	TRBV9	TRBJ2-7	few	TGTGCCAGCAGCGCATCTAGCGGCCTTGGGCGGGAGCAGTACTTC	CASSASSGLGREQYF
.	TRBV10-3	TRBJ2-5	.	TGTGCCATCAGTGGGGGGTCTGGACTTTACTTC	CAISGGSGLYF
.	TRBV4-2	TRBJ2-5	.	TGTGCCAGCAGCCAAGGGTTTTCGGAGACCCAGTACTTC	CASSQGFSETQYF
.	TRBV25-1	TRBJ1-2	many	TGTGCCAGCAGTGAACAGGGTAGTTATGGCTACACCTTC	CASSEQGSYGYTF